Shown below are 14 T cell receptor beta chains from a single sample sequenced in a study of blood T cell repertoires in COVID-19. Sequencing used immunoSEQ multiplex PCR; TCRdb keeps in-frame clones, though not all of them. Among some 300,000 clones listed, around 91% were seen once. Sequencing input: PBMCs or T cells enriched from blood (not recorded which). These receptors all stem from a middle-aged woman who had recovered from COVID-19.

The chain employs TRBV7-2 and TRBJ2-5; maybe TRBD2 (6 bases). Trimming stripped 1 base from V and 6 bases from J, with 12 bases between. CDR3 length: 14 residues. CDR1 is SGHTA, CDR2 FQGNSA, per germline. CDR3 sequence reads: CASSLEGRRQTQYF. CDR3 nucleotide sequence: TGTGCCAGCAGCTTAGAGGGGAGGAGACAGACCCAGTACTTC. The whole variable domain, remainder taken from reference TRBV7-2 and TRBJ2-5, is GAGVSQSPSNKVTEKGKDVELRCDPISGHTALYWYRQSLGQGLEFLIYFQGNSAPDKSGLPSDRFSAERTGGSVSTLTIQRTQQEDSAVYLCASSLEGRRQTQYFGPGTRLLVL.

The rearrangement joins TRBV7-2 to TRBJ1-5, with no clear D. Deletions cut 5 bases from V and 7 bases from J, with 12 bases between. The CDR3 spans 13 residues. The germline gives CDR1 SGHTA, CDR2 FQGNSA. The CDR3 here is CASSTSSVQPQHF. The DNA for the CDR3 is TGTGCCAGCAGCACCTCCTCAGTGCAGCCCCAGCATTTT.

V usage is TRBV4-1 and J usage is TRBJ2-6; TRBD1 agrees at 9 bases. The CDR3 covers 20 residues. V trimming: 1 base; J trimming: 0 bases; junction bases outside the gene matches: 10. Germline CDR1 reads MGHRA; CDR2 reads YSYEKL. The CDR3 DNA reads TGCGCCAGCAGCCAAGGATCTGGGACAGGGTCCCGCTCTGGGGCCAACGTCCTGACTTTC. Translating gives CASSQGSGTGSRSGANVLTF.

The rearrangement uses TRBV20-1 and TRBJ1-2; D is ambiguous. The germline V gene encodes CDR1 DFQATT and CDR2 SNEGSKA (reference sequence). V was pared by 5 bases and J by 3 bases, with 7 bases between. The CDR3 is 11 residues long. CDR3: CSAPDYYGYTF. CDR3 bases: TGCAGTGCTCCAGACTACTATGGCTACACCTTC.

The J gene is TRBJ2-2, the V gene TRBV19; D not resolved. CDR3 length equals 16 residues. Germline values: CDR1 LNHDA, CDR2 SQIVND (reference sequence). Trimming cost V 6 bases and J 0 bases, with 14 bases left between them. The DNA for the CDR3 is TGTGCCAGTAGCAAAGCCCCAGCGACGAACACCGGGGAGCTGTTTTTT. This gives the protein CASSKAPATNTGELFF.

The V and J genes are TRBV6-2 or TRBV6-3 and TRBJ2-7; tentatively, D is TRBD2 (5 bases). This CDR3 contains 12 residues. Trimming stripped 6 bases from V and 4 bases from J, with 10 bases between. Germline V gene data show CDR1 as MNHEY and CDR2 as SVGEGT. CDR3 DNA sequence: TGTGCCAGCAGCCCCCGAGGGTACGAGCAGTACTTC. Its translation is CASSPRGYEQYF.

The chain employs TRBV18 and TRBJ2-7, with D possibly TRBD1 on 5 matching bases. V was trimmed by 6 bases and J by 2 bases, leaving 11 bases between them. CDR3 size: 13 residues. From germline, CDR1 is KGHSH and CDR2 LQKENI. CDR3 sequence reads: CASSVTETYEQYF. As DNA, the CDR3 is TGTGCCAGCTCCGTGACAGAGACCTACGAGCAGTACTTC.

The chain recombines TRBV12-5 with TRBJ2-7; the match to TRBD2 covers 13 bases. V gave up 5 bases and J gave up 4 bases; unmatched junction bases: 5. The germline V gene has CDR1 LGHNT and CDR2 FRNRAP. The CDR3 extends over 15 amino acids. CDR3 bases: TGTGCTAGTGGTGCCACTAGCGGGAGGGGGTACGAGCAGTACTTC. It yields the protein CASGATSGRGYEQYF. Based on the CDR3 plus reference TRBV12-5 and TRBJ2-7, the full variable domain is DARVTQTPRHKVTEMGQEVTMRCQPILGHNTVFWYRQTMMQGLELLAYFRNRAPLDDSGMPKDRFSAEMPDATLATLKIQPSEPRDSAVYFCASGATSGRGYEQYFGPGTRLTVT.

The chain employs TRBV19 and TRBJ1-1, with D perhaps matching TRBD1 (5 bases). The CDR3 consists of 15 residues. The V end was cut by 7 bases, the J end by 1 base, with 16 bases between. In germline, CDR1 is LNHDA, CDR2 SQIVND (reference sequence). The chain's CDR3 is CASMTVSFRNTEAFF. The CDR3 nucleotides read TGTGCCAGTATGACAGTCAGTTTTCGGAACACTGAAGCTTTCTTT.

This chain uses TRBV7-2 with TRBJ2-2; 7 bases match TRBD2. V dropped 3 bases and J dropped 6; count of bases not matched to a gene: 10. Germline-derived CDR1 and CDR2 are SGHTA and FQGNSA. The CDR3 runs to 16 residues. The CDR3 here is CASSFIPMGGSGELFF. The CDR3 bases are TGTGCCAGCAGCTTTATTCCTATGGGGGGGTCCGGGGAGCTGTTTTTT. Based on the CDR3 plus reference TRBV7-2 and TRBJ2-2, the full variable domain is GAGVSQSPSNKVTEKGKDVELRCDPISGHTALYWYRQSLGQGLEFLIYFQGNSAPDKSGLPSDRFSAERTGGSVSTLTIQRTQQEDSAVYLCASSFIPMGGSGELFFGEGSRLTVL.

The chain couples TRBV19 to TRBJ2-1; 11 nucleotides agree with TRBD2. Trimming removed 5 bases from V and 5 bases from J; junction bases left unmatched: 8. Germline CDR1 is LNHDA and CDR2 is SQIVND (reference sequence). The length of the CDR3 is 16 residues. In DNA form, the CDR3 reads TGTGCCAGTAGTGTCTACACTAGCGGGGGCCACAATGAGCAGTTCTTC. Amino acid sequence: CASSVYTSGGHNEQFF.

The chain is built from TRBV7-9 and TRBJ2-1, with a weak D call TRBD2 (6 bases). The CDR3 is 10 amino acids. With 5 bases removed from V and 10 bases from J, the gap between germline ends came to 6 bases. Germline CDR1 SEHNR, CDR2 FQNEAQ (reference sequence). In DNA form, the CDR3 reads TGTGCCAGCAGCGGGAGGGAGCAGTTCTTC. Translated, it gives CASSGREQFF.

This chain connects TRBV7-2 to TRBJ2-7; maybe TRBD1 (6 bases). Trimming pared 0 bases from V and 3 bases from J, leaving 12 bases between. From germline, CDR1 is SGHTA and CDR2 FQGNSA. This CDR3 comprises 15 residues. The CDR3 protein is CASSLATGQYYEQYF. The CDR3 region has the DNA TGTGCCAGCAGCTTAGCCACAGGGCAATACTACGAGCAGTACTTC. The full variable domain, rest sourced from reference TRBV7-2 and TRBJ2-7, is GAGVSQSPSNKVTEKGKDVELRCDPISGHTALYWYRQSLGQGLEFLIYFQGNSAPDKSGLPSDRFSAERTGGSVSTLTIQRTQQEDSAVYLCASSLATGQYYEQYFGPGTRLTVT.

The chain recombines TRBV5-1 with TRBJ2-3; 13 bases are shared with TRBD2. J was trimmed by 4 bases and V by 4 bases; bases with no gene match: 3. The CDR3 runs 15 residues. Germline CDR1 SGHRS, CDR2 YFSETQ. The CDR3: CASSTSGGAADTQYF. The CDR3, as DNA: TGCGCCAGCAGCACTAGCGGGGGGGCTGCAGATACGCAGTATTTT.